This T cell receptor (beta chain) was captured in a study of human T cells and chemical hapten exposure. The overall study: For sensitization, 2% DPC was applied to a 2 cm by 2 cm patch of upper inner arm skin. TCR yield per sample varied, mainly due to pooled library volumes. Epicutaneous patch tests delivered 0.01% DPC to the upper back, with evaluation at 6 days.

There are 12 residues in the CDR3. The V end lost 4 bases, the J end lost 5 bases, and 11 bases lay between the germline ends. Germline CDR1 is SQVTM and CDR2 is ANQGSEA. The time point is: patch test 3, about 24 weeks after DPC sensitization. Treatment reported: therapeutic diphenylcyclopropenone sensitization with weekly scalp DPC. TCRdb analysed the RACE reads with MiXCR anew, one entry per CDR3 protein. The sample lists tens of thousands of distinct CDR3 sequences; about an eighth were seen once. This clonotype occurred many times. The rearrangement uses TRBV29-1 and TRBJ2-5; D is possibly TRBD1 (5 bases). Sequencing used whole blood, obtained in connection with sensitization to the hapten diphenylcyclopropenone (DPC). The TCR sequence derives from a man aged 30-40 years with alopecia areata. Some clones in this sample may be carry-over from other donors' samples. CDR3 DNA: TGCAGCGTTGTGCCAGGGTTGGAGACCCAGTACTTC. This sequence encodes CSVVPGLETQYF.